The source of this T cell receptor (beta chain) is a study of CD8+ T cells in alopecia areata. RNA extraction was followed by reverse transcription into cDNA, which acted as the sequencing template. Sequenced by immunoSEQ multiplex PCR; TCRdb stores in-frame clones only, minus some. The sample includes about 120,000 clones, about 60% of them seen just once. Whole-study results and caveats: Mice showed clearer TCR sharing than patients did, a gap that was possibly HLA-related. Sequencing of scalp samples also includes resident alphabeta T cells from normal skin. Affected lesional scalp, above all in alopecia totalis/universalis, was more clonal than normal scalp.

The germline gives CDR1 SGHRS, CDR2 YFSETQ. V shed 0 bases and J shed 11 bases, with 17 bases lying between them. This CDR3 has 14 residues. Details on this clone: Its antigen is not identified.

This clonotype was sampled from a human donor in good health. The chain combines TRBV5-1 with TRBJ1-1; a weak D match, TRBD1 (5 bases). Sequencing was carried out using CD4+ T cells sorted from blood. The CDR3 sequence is CASSLGLRDGGAFF. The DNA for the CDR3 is TGCGCCAGCAGCTTGGGACTCCGGGACGGTGGTGCTTTCTTT.